A selection of T cell receptor beta chains follows, all from one sample in a study of shared clonotypes between healthy human individuals. Clones were read by immunoSEQ multiplex PCR, and TCRdb kept only the in-frame ones, dropping some. The table lists more than 2 million clones, roughly 93% of them singletons. Source material: naive CD8+ T cells from PBMCs. The receptors shown here come from a young man in good health. Some clones in this sample may be carry-over from other donors' samples. Both conserved end residues are part of each CDR3. Each record gives: V gene, D gene, J gene, clone size, CDR3 protein, CDR3 DNA. A D gene is named only where the DNA matches it firmly. The listing skips clone size in some rows; elsewhere it reads once, few, many or a size class.

V: TRBV7-8; D: NA; J: TRBJ2-5; size: NA; CDR3: CASSLVGRGETQYF; DNA: TGTGCCAGCAGCTTAGTGGGGCGCGGAGAGACCCAGTACTTC
V: TRBV28; D: NA; J: TRBJ1-4; size: NA; CDR3: CASSSPPLEQGTIVSGEKLFF; DNA: TGTGCCAGCAGCTCGCCCCCTCTCGAACAGGGTACGATAGTATCCGGTGAAAAACTGTTTTTT
V: TRBV2; D: TRBD1; J: TRBJ2-7; size: NA; CDR3: CASKQGYSYEQYF; DNA: TGTGCCAGTAAACAGGGGTACTCCTACGAGCAGTACTTC
V: TRBV19; D: NA; J: TRBJ1-1; size: NA; CDR3: CASRRGLYTEAFF; DNA: TGTGCCAGTCGTAGGGGATTATACACTGAAGCTTTCTTT
V: TRBV2; D: TRBD2; J: TRBJ2-1; size: NA; CDR3: CASIPSGRGNEQFF; DNA: TGTGCCAGCATCCCTAGCGGGAGGGGTAATGAGCAGTTCTTC
V: TRBV7-9; D: TRBD2; J: TRBJ2-2; size: NA; CDR3: CASSSFSGRATGELFF; DNA: TGTGCCAGCAGCTCTTTTAGCGGGAGGGCCACCGGGGAGCTGTTTTTT
V: TRBV18; D: NA; J: TRBJ2-4; size: NA; CDR3: CASSPSMRLAKNIQYF; DNA: TGTGCCAGCTCACCCTCCATGCGGCTAGCCAAAAACATTCAGTACTTC
V: TRBV7-9; D: TRBD2; J: TRBJ2-1; size: NA; CDR3: CASSQKTSGRDEQFF; DNA: TGTGCCAGCAGCCAGAAGACTAGCGGGAGGGATGAGCAGTTCTTC
V: TRBV2; D: NA; J: TRBJ2-7; size: NA; CDR3: CASSEGRVGYEQYF; DNA: TGTGCCAGCAGTGAAGGAAGGGTCGGTTACGAGCAGTACTTC
V: TRBV6-1; D: NA; J: TRBJ2-3; size: NA; CDR3: CASSEFQSLTDTQYF; DNA: TGTGCCAGCAGTGAATTCCAATCCCTCACAGATACGCAGTATTTT
V: TRBV19; D: NA; J: TRBJ1-2; size: NA; CDR3: CASSSPGIRGYTF; DNA: TGTGCCAGTAGTTCCCCAGGGATACGTGGCTACACCTTC
V: TRBV7-9; D: NA; J: TRBJ1-2; size: NA; CDR3: CASSLGSGGRYYGYTF; DNA: TGTGCCAGCAGCTTAGGTTCTGGGGGCAGGTACTATGGCTACACCTTC
V: TRBV27; D: NA; J: TRBJ1-3; size: once; CDR3: CASSFRGSGNTIYF; DNA: TGTGCCAGCAGTTTCCGGGGGTCTGGAAACACCATATATTTT
V: TRBV12-2; D: NA; J: TRBJ2-3; size: NA; CDR3: CASRRGGGRALPGDTQYF; DNA: TGTGCAAGTCGCAGAGGAGGCGGGAGGGCCCTCCCGGGAGATACGCAGTATTTT
V: TRBV28; D: NA; J: TRBJ2-2; size: NA; CDR3: CASSRGLGGPNTGELFF; DNA: TGTGCCAGCAGTCGAGGTCTAGGGGGACCGAACACCGGGGAGCTGTTTTTT
V: TRBV9; D: NA; J: TRBJ2-1; size: NA; CDR3: CASSALGGYNEQFF; DNA: TGTGCCAGCAGTGCCCTTGGAGGGTACAATGAGCAGTTCTTC
V: TRBV11-3; D: NA; J: TRBJ2-3; size: NA; CDR3: CASVPSLRDRDYSSTDTQYF; DNA: TGTGCCAGCGTCCCCAGCTTAAGAGATCGTGACTACTCTAGCACAGATACGCAGTATTTT
V: TRBV28; D: TRBD2; J: TRBJ2-1; size: NA; CDR3: CASSLMTSLSYNEQFF; DNA: TGTGCCAGCAGTTTAATGACTAGCCTCTCCTACAATGAGCAGTTCTTC
V: TRBV29-1; D: NA; J: TRBJ1-4; size: once; CDR3: CSVVGELGGNEKLFF; DNA: TGCAGCGTAGTCGGAGAACTAGGGGGTAATGAAAAACTGTTTTTT
V: TRBV29-1; D: TRBD1; J: TRBJ2-5; size: NA; CDR3: CSVRQGKAQYF; DNA: TGCAGCGTTCGACAGGGGAAGGCCCAGTACTTC
V: TRBV25-1; D: TRBD1; J: TRBJ2-1; size: NA; CDR3: CASSDFRDRDLNEQFF; DNA: TGTGCCAGCAGTGACTTCCGGGACAGGGACCTGAATGAGCAGTTCTTC
V: TRBV5-6; D: TRBD1; J: TRBJ1-1; size: NA; CDR3: CASSLGQGAAFF; DNA: TGTGCCAGCAGCTTGGGGCAGGGGGCAGCTTTCTTT
V: TRBV2; D: TRBD2; J: TRBJ2-5; size: NA; CDR3: CASSSGTSDQETQYF; DNA: TGTGCCAGCAGCTCCGGGACTAGCGATCAAGAGACCCAGTACTTC
V: TRBV27; D: TRBD1; J: TRBJ2-7; size: NA; CDR3: CASRMGQGGFYEQYF; DNA: TGTGCCAGCCGAATGGGACAGGGAGGTTTCTACGAGCAGTACTTC
V: TRBV27; D: NA; J: TRBJ2-7; size: NA; CDR3: CASSPLGAGEYEQYF; DNA: TGTGCCAGCAGTCCCCTGGGGGCAGGGGAGTACGAGCAGTACTTC